This record concerns one T cell receptor (beta chain) sequence. The sample originates from a study of blood T cells in healthy people across ages. Through a sample-barcoded 5' primer and a J-beta primer mix, a second PCR was run for about 6 to 12 cycles. TCRdb reanalysed the 5' RACE reads using MiXCR and keeps one entry per CDR3 protein. This sample carries about 1.8 million distinct CDR3 sequences, just under 50% of them seen once, and the ten largest clones take 2% to 2.5%. Peripheral blood, about 9.3 milliliters per donor, was collected. Researchers report isolating at least 7 million PBMCs per sample. CDR1 is MDHEN, CDR2 SYDVKM, per germline. The CDR3 loop spans 15 amino acids. The J segment lost 5 bases and the V segment lost 5 bases, leaving 11 bases of the junction unmatched.

This clonotype originated in a woman in her thirties or forties in good health. Sequenced sample: blood. The genes are TRBV28 and TRBJ2-7; 8 bases map to TRBD1. The CDR3 is CASSPWDRTFDEQYF. The CDR3 coding sequence is TGTGCCAGCAGTCCGTGGGACAGGACCTTCGACGAGCAGTACTTC.